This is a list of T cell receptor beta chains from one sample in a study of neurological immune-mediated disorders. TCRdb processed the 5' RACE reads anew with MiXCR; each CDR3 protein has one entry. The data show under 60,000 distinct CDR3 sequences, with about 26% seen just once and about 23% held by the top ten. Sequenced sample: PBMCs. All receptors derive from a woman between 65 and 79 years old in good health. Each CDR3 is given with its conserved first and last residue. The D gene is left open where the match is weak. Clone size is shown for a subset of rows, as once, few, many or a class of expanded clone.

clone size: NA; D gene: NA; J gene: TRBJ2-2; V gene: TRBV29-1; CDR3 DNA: TGCAGCGCCCAAAAGTTGGGAACCGGGGAGCTGTTTTTT; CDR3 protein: CSAQKLGTGELFF
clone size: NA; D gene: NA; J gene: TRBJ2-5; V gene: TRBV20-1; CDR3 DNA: TGCAGTGCTAGAGATCTGGGCAACCAAGAGACCCAGTACTTC; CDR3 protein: CSARDLGNQETQYF
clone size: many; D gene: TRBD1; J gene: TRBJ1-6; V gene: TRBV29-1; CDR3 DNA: TGCAGCACCCGGACAGGTGGAGAAGGTTCACCCCTCCACTTT; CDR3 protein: CSTRTGGEGSPLHF
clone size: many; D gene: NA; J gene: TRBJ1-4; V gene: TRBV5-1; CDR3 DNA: TGCGCCAGCAGCACCCAGGCCGGGGGCCGCGGTGAAAAACTGTTTTTT; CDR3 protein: CASSTQAGGRGEKLFF
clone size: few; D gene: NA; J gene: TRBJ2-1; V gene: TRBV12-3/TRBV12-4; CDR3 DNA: TGTGCCAGCAGTCCCCCGGGGGGCGGAGATTCGCAGTTCTTC; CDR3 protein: CASSPPGGGDSQFF
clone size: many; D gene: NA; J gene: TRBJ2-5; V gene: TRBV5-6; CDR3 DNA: TGTGCCAGCAGCTTGGCAGGGGCTAGGGAGACCCAGTACTTC; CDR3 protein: CASSLAGARETQYF
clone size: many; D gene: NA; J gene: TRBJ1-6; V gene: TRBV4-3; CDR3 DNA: TGCGCCAGCAGCCATCCCGGGAAGGGATCCTATAATTCACCCCTCCACTTT; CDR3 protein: CASSHPGKGSYNSPLHF
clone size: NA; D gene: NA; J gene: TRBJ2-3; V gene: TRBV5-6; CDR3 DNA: TGTGCCAGCAGCCCGAGTCCGGGGGTGCCCACAGATACGCAGTATTTT; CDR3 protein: CASSPSPGVPTDTQYF
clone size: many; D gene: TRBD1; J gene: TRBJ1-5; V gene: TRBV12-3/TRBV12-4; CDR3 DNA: TGTGCCAGCAGCGGGACAGGGGTGTTACAGCCCCAGCATTTT; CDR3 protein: CASSGTGVLQPQHF
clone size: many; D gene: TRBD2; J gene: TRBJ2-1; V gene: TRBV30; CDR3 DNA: TGTGCCTGGAGTACCGGGACTAGCGGATACAATGAGCAGTTCTTC; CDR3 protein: CAWSTGTSGYNEQFF
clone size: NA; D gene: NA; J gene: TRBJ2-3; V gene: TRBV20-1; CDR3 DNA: TGCAGTGCTAGCGAGCGGACTCCCACAGATACGCAGTATTTT; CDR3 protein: CSASERTPTDTQYF
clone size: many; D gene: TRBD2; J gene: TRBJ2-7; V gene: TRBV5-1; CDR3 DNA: TGCGCCAGCAGCTTGGGACTAGCGGGAGCAGGCGAGCAGTACTTC; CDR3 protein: CASSLGLAGAGEQYF